What follows are 31 T cell receptor beta chains derived from one specimen sequenced in a study of blood T cells in healthy people across ages. A sample-barcoded 5' primer and a J-beta primer mix were used in a second PCR of roughly 7 to 11 cycles. One entry per CDR3 protein, called by TCRdb with MiXCR from the 5' RACE reads. The repertoire holds some 760,000 distinct CDR3 sequences, with approximately 25% as singletons. This sample was shared with a second study, whose subject was T cells of mothers and their children.

Sequenced input: blood. These receptor sequences come from a boy between 10 and 17 years old in good health.

This chain joins TRBV6-6 and TRBJ2-1, with D hard to call. With 5 bases removed from V and 0 bases from J, the gap between germline ends came to 8 bases. CDR1 is MNHNY, CDR2 SVGAGI, per germline (reference sequence). The CDR3 is made up of 14 amino acids. The CDR3 bases are TGTGCCAGCAGTCCCGCCCGCTCCTACAATGAGCAGTTCTTC. It encodes CASSPARSYNEQFF.

In its sample, this clonotype was seen a few times. V gene TRBV4-3 combines with J gene TRBJ2-1; 9 bases map to TRBD2. In germline, CDR1 is LGHNA, CDR2 YSLEER. The CDR3 contains 16 residues. V dropped 5 bases and J dropped 10; count of bases not matched to a gene: 15. The CDR3 DNA is TGCGCCAGCAGCTCCGTTTTCCGCGGGGGGGCGGGGGAGCAGTTCTTC. Its protein is CASSSVFRGGAGEQFF.

The V call is TRBV3-1, the J call TRBJ2-7; unclear D gene. Germline V CDR1 and CDR2: LGHDT, YNNKEL (reference sequence). The CDR3 extends over 12 amino acids. V dropped 1 base and J dropped 7 bases, with 8 bases sitting between them. The CDR3 protein is CASSQGFREQYF. The CDR3 nucleotides are TGTGCCAGCAGCCAAGGTTTCCGGGAGCAGTACTTC.

The chain recombines TRBV5-6 with TRBJ2-7; TRBD2 agrees at 10 bases. J lost 7 bases, V lost 0 bases, and 19 bases had no gene match. Germline CDR1 and CDR2: SGHDT and YYEEEE. The CDR3 sequence is 19 residues long. CDR3 bases: TGTGCCAGCAGCTTGGTGTATCACGTGGCGGGACTAGCGTCCTTTGAGCAGTACTTC. Its protein product is CASSLVYHVAGLASFEQYF.

The chain links TRBV20-1 to TRBJ2-2; no clear D gene. The germline V gene encodes CDR1 DFQATT and CDR2 SNEGSKA (reference sequence). CDR3 length: 14 amino acids. V lost 6 bases and J lost 1, with 12 bases in between. CDR3 amino acids: CSAPGRGNTGELFF. The CDR3 DNA sequence: TGCAGTGCGCCTGGGCGAGGGAACACCGGGGAGCTGTTTTTT.

The rearrangement uses TRBV20-1 and TRBJ2-3, with TRBD2 identical over 8 bases. Germline CDR1 reads DFQATT; CDR2 reads SNEGSKA (reference sequence). J lost 4 bases, V lost 3 bases, and 9 bases had no gene match. The CDR3 totals 15 residues. This CDR3 is CSARPTSVTPDTQYF. CDR3 sequence (DNA): TGCAGTGCTAGGCCGACTAGCGTTACGCCAGATACGCAGTATTTT.

This clonotype was counted a few times. This chain links TRBV3-1 with TRBJ2-4; 13 nucleotides agree with TRBD2. The CDR3 consists of 18 residues. CDR1 and CDR2 from the germline V gene are LGHDT and YNNKEL (reference sequence). J lost 6 bases, V lost 4 bases, and 12 bases had no gene match. The CDR3 reads CASSRGLAGVGWGNIQYF. In DNA form, the CDR3 reads TGTGCCAGCAGCCGCGGACTAGCGGGAGTAGGTTGGGGAAACATTCAGTACTTC.

This clonotype turned up a few times. This chain joins TRBV28 and TRBJ2-7; no firm D call. The CDR3 totals 12 residues. Germline-derived CDR1 and CDR2 are MDHEN and SYDVKM. Trimming removed 4 bases at V and 5 bases at J, with 9 bases between. CDR3 sequence reads: CASSSDGDEQYF. The DNA for the CDR3 is TGTGCCAGCAGTTCGGACGGCGACGAGCAGTACTTC.

This clonotype was recorded a few times. The chain employs TRBV5-1 and TRBJ2-2; 11 positions agree with TRBD2. This CDR3 is built from 17 residues. The trim removed 4 bases at V and 4 bases at J, leaving 9 bases unmatched. Per germline, CDR1 SGHRS and CDR2 YFSETQ. The DNA of the CDR3 is TGCGCCAGCAGCCGAATCAGACTAGCGGGGAGCACCGGGGAGCTGTTTTTT. This gives the protein CASSRIRLAGSTGELFF.

This chain links TRBV5-1 with TRBJ2-3, with D unclear. The CDR3 spans 20 residues. Trimming shortened V by 4 bases and J by 0 bases, and 27 bases separated the two germline ends. Per the germline V gene, CDR1 is SGHRS and CDR2 is YFSETQ. CDR3 nucleotide sequence: TGCGCCAGCAGCCCGGCGAATGGGCCCCACCTAGGATCTAGCACAGATACGCAGTATTTT. Protein: CASSPANGPHLGSSTDTQYF.

This clonotype came up many times. The chain has TRBV27 and TRBJ2-1; no clear D gene. Germline lookup yields CDR1 MNHEY and CDR2 SMNVEV (reference sequence). CDR3 length: 11 amino acids. Trimming left V 3 bases short and J 4 bases short, with 1 base between. CDR3 sequence reads: CASSFYNEQFF. In DNA, the CDR3 is TGTGCCAGCAGTTTTTACAATGAGCAGTTCTTC.

The chain uses TRBV11-2 and TRBJ2-1; D tentatively fits TRBD1 or TRBD2 (5 bases each). Trimming cost V 4 bases and J 10 bases, with 29 bases left between them. Looked up from germline, CDR1 is SGHAT and CDR2 is FQNNGV. The length of the CDR3 is 18 residues. The CDR3 region is CASSSFRDDLGVSREQFF. As DNA, the CDR3 is TGTGCCAGCAGCTCATTTCGGGACGACCTCGGGGTTTCACGCGAGCAGTTCTTC.

In DNA, the CDR3 is TGTGCCACCAGTGATTTAAGCGGGACAAACACCGGGGAGCTGTTTTTT. It codes for CATSDLSGTNTGELFF. This chain connects TRBV24-1 to TRBJ2-2; a possible D gene is TRBD2 (7 bases). There are 16 residues in the CDR3. Per germline, CDR1 KGHDR and CDR2 SFDVKD. V dropped 1 base and J dropped 2 bases, with 10 bases sitting between them.

Regarding this clonotype: The junction differs from germline at one of its ends, possibly a read error. The chain carries TRBV6-6 and TRBJ1-1; possibly TRBD1 for D (6 bases). CDR1 MNHNY and CDR2 SVGAGI come from the germline V gene (reference sequence). This CDR3 has 14 residues. CDR3 region: CASSYSRGGTGAFF. The CDR3 region has the DNA TGTGCCAGCAGTTACTCGAGGGGGGGAACTGGAGCTTTCTTT.

The table lists this clonotype with a few counts. This chain connects TRBV13 to TRBJ2-5, with D uncertain. V was clipped by 2 bases and J by 1 base, with 17 bases between them. The germline CDR1 and CDR2 sequences are PRHDT and FYEKMQ (reference sequence). The CDR3 runs to 17 residues. CDR3 nucleotides: TGTGCCAGCAGCTTACAGGCAGCGAGCCTATTCCAAGAGACCCAGTACTTC. Its protein is CASSLQAASLFQETQYF.

This chain uses TRBV10-2 with TRBJ2-5; possible D gene TRBD2, 6 bases. With the DNA end fitting TRBJ2-1 better, the J assignment may be wrong. Germline V gene data show CDR1 as WSHSY and CDR2 as SAAADI. The CDR3 covers 13 residues. The CDR3 region has the DNA TGCGCCAGCAGGAGCGGGCAGTTCAATGAGCAGTTCTTC. This encodes CASRSGQFNEQFF.

This clonotype appeared a few times. The chain has TRBV7-3 and TRBJ2-5; 16 bases fit TRBD2. TRBJ2-1 matches the DNA end more closely, so the J call is doubtful. CDR1 SGHTA and CDR2 FQGTGA come from the germline V gene. The CDR3 is 16 amino acids. Written as DNA, the CDR3 is TGTGCCAGCAGCTTAGGGACTAGCGGGAGGGCAAATGAGCAGTTCTTC. This translates into CASSLGTSGRANEQFF.

This clonotype was picked up a small number of times. An end of the junction differs from the germline gene, which may be a read error. V gene TRBV12-3 or TRBV12-4 combines with J gene TRBJ1-2, with 9 nucleotides matching TRBD1. CDR3 length: 16 amino acids. The CDR3 is CASSPQPGQGLYGYTF. The CDR3 region has the DNA TGTGCTAGCAGTCCACAACCGGGACAGGGTCTCTATGGCTACACCTTC.

The chain carries TRBV15 and TRBJ2-6; D remains unclear. The CDR3 runs 16 residues. The V and J ends lost 0 bases and 2 bases respectively, with 8 bases between them. In germline, CDR1 is LNHNV, CDR2 YYDKDF (reference sequence). This chain's CDR3 is CATSREGSTGANVLTF. The CDR3 nucleotides read TGTGCCACCAGCAGAGAGGGCAGCACTGGGGCCAACGTCCTGACTTTC. The full variable domain, its missing parts supplied by reference TRBV15 and TRBJ2-6, is DAMVIQNPRYQVTQFGKPVTLSCSQTLNHNVMYWYQQKSSQAPKLLFHYYDKDFNNEADTPDNFQSRRPNTSFCFLDIRSPGLGDTAMYLCATSREGSTGANVLTFGAGSRLTVL.

This clonotype was counted a few times. The rearrangement uses TRBV20-1 and TRBJ2-7, with TRBD2 matching 14 bases. The J call is doubtful: the DNA matches TRBJ2-1 better. CDR3 length: 17 amino acids. Germline CDR1 is DFQATT and CDR2 is SNEGSKA (reference sequence). Here the CDR3 reads CSARGLAGGPEKNEQFF. DNA for the CDR3: TGCAGTGCTAGAGGACTAGCGGGAGGGCCGGAGAAAAATGAGCAGTTCTTC.

This sequence joins TRBV11-2 and TRBJ2-5; D possibly corresponds to TRBD2 (5 bases). The V gene lost 1 base and the J gene lost 2 bases, with 11 bases spanning the gap. This CDR3 is built from 15 residues. Germline assignment: CDR1 SGHAT and CDR2 FQNNGV. DNA for the CDR3: TGTGCCAGCAGCTTAGCCCCAGCGGAGCAAGAGACCCAGTACTTC. Amino acid sequence: CASSLAPAEQETQYF.

On this clonotype: A read error may account for a junction end that differs from germline. The chain recombines TRBV6-5 with TRBJ1-4; TRBD1 matches 8 bases. CDR1 and CDR2 (germline): MNHEY, SVGAGI. This CDR3 is 16 amino acids long. CDR3 DNA sequence: TGTGCCAGCAGTTACTCCGGGACAGGCCTCCGAGAAAAGCTGTTTTTT. It yields the protein CASSYSGTGLREKLFF.

This clonotype turned up a few times. The V and J genes are TRBV6-5 and TRBJ2-2, with D uncertain. With 6 bases removed from V and 6 bases from J, the gap between germline ends came to 11 bases. In germline, CDR1 is MNHEY, CDR2 SVGAGI. The CDR3 covers 13 residues. The DNA of the CDR3 is TGTGCCAGCAGAAACAGCTACCCCGGGGAGCTGTTTTTT. This sequence encodes CASRNSYPGELFF.

The rearrangement joins TRBV3-1 to TRBJ2-1, with D unresolved. V gave up 7 bases and J gave up 4 bases, with 11 bases separating them. Germline V CDR1 and CDR2: LGHDT, YNNKEL (reference sequence). CDR3 length: 13 residues. CDR3 residues: CASKSAEYNEQFF. DNA for the CDR3: TGTGCCAGCAAAAGCGCGGAATACAATGAGCAGTTCTTC.

As for this clonotype: The junction differs from germline at one of its ends, possibly a read error. This sequence joins TRBV11-3 and TRBJ2-5; the match to TRBD2 covers 9 bases. The length of the CDR3 is 20 residues. Germline CDR1 is SGHNT and CDR2 is YENEEA. Here the CDR3 DNA reads TGTGCCGGCAGCTCCTACGGACTAAGCGGGGGGCCGAATTACCAAGAGACCCAGTACTTC. The encoded protein is CAGSSYGLSGGPNYQETQYF.

The chain links TRBV20-1 to TRBJ1-1, with D unclear. The CDR3 runs to 14 residues. Germline lookup yields CDR1 DFQATT and CDR2 SNEGSKA (reference sequence). Trimming took off 4 bases at V and 0 bases at J, with 12 bases between the two ends. The CDR3 sequence: CSATDGVMNTEAFF. In DNA form, the CDR3 reads TGCAGTGCTACGGACGGAGTTATGAACACTGAAGCTTTCTTT.

V gene TRBV6-5 combines with J gene TRBJ1-2; D gene ambiguous. Germline CDR1 reads MNHEY; CDR2 reads SVGAGI. The CDR3 runs 11 residues. V was pared by 4 bases and J by 7 bases, with 7 bases between. This chain's CDR3 is CASSSVLGYTF. The CDR3 region has the DNA TGTGCCAGCAGTTCTGTGCTTGGCTACACCTTC.

The V and J genes are TRBV12-3 or TRBV12-4 and TRBJ2-7; TRBD1 matches 9 bases. The trim removed 1 base at V and 6 bases at J, leaving 4 bases unmatched. The CDR3 extends over 14 amino acids. The CDR3 protein is CASSLEQGASEQYF. The CDR3 bases are TGTGCCAGCAGTTTAGAACAGGGGGCTAGCGAGCAGTACTTC.

This clonotype was observed a handful of times. V and J are TRBV20-1 and TRBJ2-2, with 7 nucleotides matching TRBD1. Trimming took 5 bases from V and 1 from J; bases not matched to a gene: 7. Germline lookup yields CDR1 DFQATT and CDR2 SNEGSKA (reference sequence). The CDR3 is 15 residues long. For the CDR3, the DNA is TGCAGTGCTCCCAAGACAGGGAAGAACACCGGGGAGCTGTTTTTT. Translation: CSAPKTGKNTGELFF.

Only a few counts were recorded for this clonotype. V and J are TRBV4-2 and TRBJ2-5; D ambiguous. Trimming stripped 1 base from V and 1 base from J, with 7 bases between. Per the germline V gene, CDR1 is LGHNA and CDR2 is YNFKEQ. The CDR3 contains 14 residues. CDR3 sequence (DNA): TGTGCCAGCAGCCAAGGGCTACTCCAAGAGACCCAGTACTTC. It yields the protein CASSQGLLQETQYF.

This clonotype was found many times. V usage is TRBV12-3 or TRBV12-4 and J usage is TRBJ2-7, with D maybe TRBD2 (6 bases). Trimming shortened V by 3 bases and J by 0 bases, and 9 bases separated the two germline ends. The CDR3 runs 14 residues. CDR3 in DNA: TGTGCCAGCAGTTTTAGCGGCAGCTCCTACGAGCAGTACTTC. It codes for CASSFSGSSYEQYF.